The 7 T cell receptor beta chains presented below share a single source sample, sequenced in a study of blood T cells in healthy people across ages. A J-beta primer mix and a sample-barcoded 5' primer were used in a second PCR of roughly 7 to 12 cycles. TCRdb used MiXCR to reprocess the 5' RACE reads, holding one entry per CDR3 protein. The sample lists approximately 810,000 distinct CDR3 sequences; 29% were seen once. Sequencing was done on a sample of blood. The receptors here all came from an elderly woman in good health.

The rearrangement links TRBV30 to TRBJ2-5; TRBD1 agrees at 7 bases. CDR1 GTSNPN and CDR2 SVGIG come from the germline V gene (reference sequence). This CDR3 has 15 amino acids. V gave up 2 bases and J gave up 11 bases; unmatched junction bases: 17. The CDR3 nucleotides are TGTGCCTGGAGTACCACACTTATACAGGGGAAAGAGCAGTACTTC. This codes for CAWSTTLIQGKEQYF.

The sample holds a few counts of this clonotype. The chain uses TRBV5-1 and TRBJ2-2, with D perhaps TRBD1 (6 bases). The V gene lost 5 bases and the J gene lost 2 bases, with 13 bases spanning the gap. The CDR3 spans 15 residues. Germline CDR1 reads SGHRS; CDR2 reads YFSETQ. CDR3 sequence: CASRPLRGNTGELFF. CDR3 in DNA: TGCGCCAGCAGACCCCTCAGGGGTAACACCGGGGAGCTGTTTTTT.

The sample holds many counts of this clonotype. The chain recombines TRBV20-1 with TRBJ2-1, with 7 bases that match TRBD1. CDR3 length equals 13 residues. V dropped 5 bases and J dropped 7; count of bases not matched to a gene: 8. Germline CDR1 is DFQATT and CDR2 is SNEGSKA (reference sequence). CDR3 sequence (DNA): TGCAGTGCTCCACAGGGGCTATTAAATGAGCAGTTCTTC. This sequence encodes CSAPQGLLNEQFF.

There are many counts of this clonotype. The CDR3 is CASSERLILTYEQYF. Here the CDR3 DNA reads TGTGCCAGCAGTGAACGGCTGATATTAACCTACGAGCAGTACTTC. This rearrangement joins TRBV2 to TRBJ2-7; unclear D gene. Germline lookup yields CDR1 SNHLY and CDR2 FYNNEI. The V end lost 2 bases, the J end lost 2 bases, and 13 bases lay between the germline ends. The CDR3 runs to 15 residues. Variable domain in full (rest from reference TRBV2 and TRBJ2-7): EPEVTQTPSHQVTQMGQEVILRCVPISNHLYFYWYRQILGQKVEFLVSFYNNEISEKSEIFDDQFSVERPDGSNFTLKIRSTKLEDSAMYFCASSERLILTYEQYFGPGTRLTVT.

J is TRBJ1-5 and V is TRBV2; the match to TRBD1 covers 8 bases. V shed 1 base and J 0 bases; nucleotides not matched to a gene: 14. The length of the CDR3 is 20 residues. The germline V gene encodes CDR1 SNHLY and CDR2 FYNNEI. The DNA of the CDR3 is TGTGCCAGCAGTGAAGGCTGGACAGGGTTAGGTTCTTATAGCAATCAGCCCCAGCATTTT. This encodes CASSEGWTGLGSYSNQPQHF.

This clonotype was seen repeatedly, ten times or more. The chain uses TRBV4-3 and TRBJ1-6; TRBD1 aligns across 9 bases. V shed 4 bases and J 0 bases; nucleotides not matched to a gene: 19. This CDR3 has 22 amino acids. Germline values: CDR1 LGHNA, CDR2 YSLEER. The CDR3 DNA reads as TGCGCCAGCAGCCGACTCCTCTACTCACGGGGACAGGGAAGCTCCTATAATTCACCCCTCCACTTT. It is translated as CASSRLLYSRGQGSSYNSPLHF.

A word on this clonotype: With a much larger clone just one base away, this may be a read error. The chain's CDR3 is CAGSLLDGYTF. CDR3 nucleotide sequence: TGTGCCGGCAGCTTATTGGATGGCTACACCTTC. This chain connects TRBV7-2 to TRBJ1-2; D uncertain. Germline V lookup: CDR1 SGHTA, CDR2 FQGNSA. The CDR3 has 11 residues.